Listed here are 15 T cell receptor beta chains from one sample, sequenced in a study of blood T cell repertoires in COVID-19. Using immunoSEQ multiplex PCR, the repertoire was profiled, and TCRdb retains in-frame clones only, with some absent. This table holds under 350,000 clones, roughly 83% found once. The sequenced sample was peripheral blood. These receptors originate from a man aged 60-69 years who had recovered from COVID-19.

V usage is TRBV5-1 and J usage is TRBJ1-3; D gene ambiguous. This CDR3 has 16 residues. The ends were cut back, 0 bases at V and 0 bases at J, with 10 bases in the middle. Germline V CDR1 and CDR2: SGHRS, YFSETQ. The CDR3 loop reads CASSLVGAFSGNTIYF. The CDR3 bases are TGCGCCAGCAGCTTGGTCGGAGCCTTCTCTGGAAACACCATATATTTT.

The chain couples TRBV19 to TRBJ2-1, with 9 bases fitting TRBD2. Germline V gene lookup returns CDR1 LNHDA and CDR2 SQIVND (reference sequence). CDR3 length: 14 amino acids. J was trimmed by 11 bases and V by 8 bases; bases with no gene match: 13. The DNA for the CDR3 is TGTGCCAGTGCGGGGCGGGAGGGGTCCTCGAAGCAGTTCTTC. This encodes CASAGREGSSKQFF.

The chain is built from TRBV5-1 and TRBJ2-1; the match to TRBD2 covers 14 bases. V was pared by 3 bases and J by 6 bases, with 8 bases of the junction left unmatched. The CDR3 runs to 17 residues. CDR1 and CDR2 (germline): SGHRS, YFSETQ. The CDR3 sequence is CASSSGLAGGKSNEQFF. CDR3 nucleotide sequence: TGCGCCAGCAGCTCAGGACTAGCGGGAGGAAAATCCAATGAGCAGTTCTTC.

This clone occurred a few times. This chain links TRBV19 with TRBJ2-7, with D perhaps TRBD2 (5 bases). Germline CDR1 is LNHDA and CDR2 is SQIVND (reference sequence). The CDR3 totals 12 residues. Trimming pared 4 bases from V and 3 bases from J, leaving 7 bases between. CDR3 in DNA: TGTGCCAGTAGTAACGGGATCTACGAGCAGTACTTC. Protein: CASSNGIYEQYF.

This clone was picked up a small number of times. The chain couples TRBV14 to TRBJ2-7; D unresolved. V lost 6 bases and J 5 bases, leaving 14 bases between the germline ends. The CDR3 consists of 13 residues. CDR1 and CDR2 from the germline V gene are SGHDN and FVKESK. The CDR3 loop reads CASSLNLGHEQYF. CDR3 nucleotide sequence: TGTGCCAGCAGTCTTAATCTAGGCCACGAGCAGTACTTC.

The chain combines TRBV3-1 (or the pseudogene TRBV3-2) with TRBJ1-6; TRBD1 matches at 10 bases. The germline CDR1 and CDR2 sequences are LGHDT and YNNKEL (reference sequence). The CDR3 has 14 residues. V was clipped by 4 bases and J by 11 bases; unmatched bases: 5. The CDR3 protein is CASSPGTGVAPLHF. In nucleotides, the CDR3 is TGTGCCAGCAGCCCCGGGACAGGGGTGGCACCCCTCCACTTT.

V and J are TRBV2 and TRBJ2-2, with D maybe TRBD1 (6 bases). The germline V gene has CDR1 SNHLY and CDR2 FYNNEI. V lost 8 bases to trimming and J lost 7 bases, with 20 bases between them. This CDR3 spans 15 amino acids. The CDR3 sequence is CASGEQGSRVGELFF. CDR3 coding DNA: TGTGCCAGCGGGGAACAGGGCTCCAGAGTCGGGGAGCTGTTTTTT.

The V gene is TRBV7-9, the J gene TRBJ2-7; a possible D gene is TRBD1 (5 bases). This CDR3 region has 12 residues. V was clipped by 1 base and J by 6 bases, with 7 bases between them. CDR1 is SEHNR, CDR2 FQNEAQ, per germline (reference sequence). This CDR3 is CASSLVQGEQYF. The DNA for the CDR3 is TGTGCCAGCAGCTTAGTGCAGGGCGAGCAGTACTTC. Full variable domain (missing parts from reference TRBV7-9 and TRBJ2-7): DTGVSQNPRHKITKRGQNVTFRCDPISEHNRLYWYRQTLGQGPEFLTYFQNEAQLEKSRLLSDRFSAERPKGSFSTLEIQRTEQGDSAMYLCASSLVQGEQYFGPGTRLTVT.

In this sample, this clone turned up a few times. The chain carries TRBV10-1 and TRBJ1-5; D is ambiguous. The ends were cut back, 10 bases at V and 7 bases at J, with 14 bases in the middle. CDR1 and CDR2 from the germline V gene are WNHNN and SYGVQD (reference sequence). The CDR3 runs to 12 residues. DNA for the CDR3: TGCGCCATCCTTCAACCGGGGCAGCCCCAGCATTTT. Its translation is CAILQPGQPQHF.

Note on this clone: Lacking the conserved final phenylalanine or tryptophan, this CDR3 likely reflects a read error. The limits of the CDR3 on the DNA are not certain, so only TCRdb's listed CDR3 is given. The chain joins TRBV6-5 to TRBJ1-1. Germline CDR1 and CDR2: MNHEY and SVGAGI. Counting both end residues, the CDR3 totals 11 amino acids. The CDR3: CASSQGGFVSI.

The chain couples TRBV6-5 to TRBJ2-7; weak D call: TRBD1 (6 bases). CDR3 length: 14 residues. CDR1 is MNHEY, CDR2 SVGAGI, per germline. V was cut by 2 bases and J by 2 bases, with 10 bases left in between. CDR3 residues: CASSYGTSAYEQYF. The CDR3 bases are TGTGCCAGCAGTTACGGGACATCAGCCTACGAGCAGTACTTC.

The chain carries TRBV6-5 and TRBJ2-1; 9 bases are a match to TRBD2. CDR1 and CDR2 (germline): MNHEY, SVGAGI. The J segment lost 8 bases and the V segment lost 0 bases, leaving 5 bases of the junction unmatched. This CDR3 region has 15 residues. CDR3 DNA: TGTGCCAGCAGTTACTCGAGCGGGAGGCCCTATGAGCAGTTCTTC. Translated: CASSYSSGRPYEQFF.

The rearrangement uses TRBV6-5 and TRBJ2-2; TRBD2 might be the D (6 bases). The CDR3 has 16 amino acids. V was trimmed by 0 bases and J by 4 bases, leaving 12 bases between them. The germline V gene has CDR1 MNHEY and CDR2 SVGAGI. DNA for the CDR3: TGTGCCAGCAGTTACTCTTCCTGGAGGGCCACCGGGGAGCTGTTTTTT. This gives the protein CASSYSSWRATGELFF.

The rearrangement links TRBV7-9 to TRBJ2-4; maybe TRBD2 (6 bases). CDR3 size: 17 residues. The germline V gene encodes CDR1 SEHNR and CDR2 FQNEAQ (reference sequence). Between the trimmed V and J ends, which lost 1 base and 0 bases, there was a span of 13 bases. The CDR3 region has the DNA TGTGCCAGCAGCTTAGAATCCGGGGGACTAGCCAAAAACATTCAGTACTTC. It encodes CASSLESGGLAKNIQYF. Filled out from reference TRBV7-9 and TRBJ2-4, the complete variable domain reads DTGVSQNPRHKITKRGQNVTFRCDPISEHNRLYWYRQTLGQGPEFLTYFQNEAQLEKSRLLSDRFSAERPKGSFSTLEIQRTEQGDSAMYLCASSLESGGLAKNIQYFGAGTRLSVL.

V usage is TRBV7-9 and J usage is TRBJ1-3; weak D call: TRBD1 (5 bases). This CDR3 spans 16 amino acids. Trimming took 2 bases from V and 2 from J, leaving 13 bases between them. Germline-derived CDR1 and CDR2 are SEHNR and FQNEAQ (reference sequence). CDR3 bases: TGTGCCAGCAGCTTATCTGGGGCTCGTCCTGGAAACACCATATATTTT. Translated: CASSLSGARPGNTIYF.